This entry is about one T cell receptor beta chain. Its antigen has not been determined. At one of its ends the junction is not consistent with the germline gene, which may arise from a read error. The roughly 42 donors, aged about 6 to 95 years, were systemically healthy Caucasian individuals from Russia. Each donor gave about 11 milliliters of peripheral blood, drawn into EDTA-treated Vacutainer tubes. Ficoll-Paque density-gradient centrifugation was used to isolate PBMCs, with at least 7 million per sample. Total RNA, at least 5 micrograms per sample, was extracted from PBMCs with Trizol reagent. Naive CD45RAhigh/CD27high T cell percentages were measured by flow cytometry on a PBMC aliquot from every donor. The CDR3 contains 16 residues, cysteine and phenylalanine counted. This entry keeps only the CDR3 DNA: 48 bases, framed from base 1. Based on the germline V gene, the CDR1 and CDR2 sequences are MNHEY and SVGAGI.

This entry belongs to a study of blood T cells in healthy people across ages (dated by TCRdb to the mid-2010s). In the study overall: In model experiments, roughly one uniquely barcoded TCR beta cDNA molecule per two T cells was captured by template switching. Donors were grouped into four age groups: young (average roughly 17 years), middle-aged (less than 40), aged (over 55) and long-lived (roughly 80). Using deep sequencing normalized with unique cDNA molecular identifiers, the study measured how TCR beta repertoire diversity changes with age. Using the same blood draw, the study looked at two additional independent replicas of 1 million unique cDNA reads for two donors, one aged 18 to 30 and the other aged 80 or older.

The library was built by means of 5' RACE. Data came from an Illumina HiSeq 2500. The second PCR ran for roughly 6 to 11 cycles and used a J-beta primer mix along with a sample-barcoded 5' primer. Each TCR beta cDNA molecule received a unique molecular identifier from a template-switch 5' adaptor carrying 12 random nucleotides. At least 3 million CDR3-containing paired-end reads were obtained from each sample. First-strand cDNA synthesis was performed from all RNA using the Mint cDNA synthesis kit, with priming by a TRBC-specific oligonucleotide. After uracil-DNA glycosylase treatment, a first 18-cycle PCR used universal primers M1SS and BC2_uni_R on all cDNA. As for the original processing: For normalization, 1 million high-quality reads were randomly selected from each sample, with every read carrying a distinct molecular identifier. Instead of being binned into consensus sequences, reads with shared molecular identifiers were discarded. MiTCR, set to a Q25 quality threshold and the strictest error-elimination algorithm, was used for CDR3 identification, clonotype clustering and error correction. A nonparametric unseen species model using Euler transformation provided a lower-bound estimate of total TCR beta diversity. TCRdb ran its own pipeline on the public reads, namely fastp trimming at Q25 and MiXCR clone calling, and kept in-frame beta chains. Rows are combined by CDR3 protein, so each entry shows the most common genes and DNA. The V and J calls, along with clone size, are taken from TCRdb and not from the paper's own processing. This sample comprises about 540,000 distinct CDR3 sequences, approximately 25% of them detected only once. The ten largest clones represent roughly 9% of the sample.

Broad study findings and their caveats: Conclusive comparison of naive and antigen-experienced compartments was prevented by the profiling of bulk unsorted PBMCs. Total diversity estimates from one million sequenced T cells were considered lower bounds and underestimates. Because the CMV infection status of the donors was unknown, age-related changes in expanded clonotypes may potentially have been confounded. The percentage of naive T cells measured by flow cytometry correlated strongly with observed TCR beta diversity. As age increased, observed TCR beta diversity per million T cells dropped in a roughly linear way, and a significant reduction was already evident by age 40. Compared with the aged group, the long-lived group had more naive CD4+ T cells, fewer expanded clones and increased TCR diversity, suggesting age selection.

The same specimen was also included in a second study, on T cells of mothers and their children. The second study reports: Donors were nine systemically healthy Caucasian individuals: three mothers and their six children. cDNA synthesis used all of the extracted RNA, with about 1.5 ug of RNA in each 15 ul reaction. Sample barcodes and 2-4 random nucleotides were added via the M1S primer in the second PCR. Over 9.5 million TCR beta CDR3 reads were obtained for each mother, and millions of reads were obtained for each child. TCR recombination output is similarly shaped by thymic selection in related and unrelated pairs, with a minor effect exerted by inherited differences. Normalized repertoire overlap in related mother-child pairs was always slightly higher than in unrelated mother-child pairs, but the difference was never significant. No persistent microchimeric T cell clones were detected, at a sensitivity of 90 to 100 clones per million clonotypes. Deep NGS was used in the study to compare the TCR beta repertoires of mothers and children and to look for features that separate related mother-child pairs from unrelated individuals. On average, the children were around 11 +/- 4 years old, while the mothers were approximately 41 +/- 4 years old. After adapter ligation with NEBNext reagents, the libraries were sequenced on Illumina HiSeq 2000 with 100+100 nt paired-end reads. To prevent cross-contamination, the mother and child libraries were prepared one month apart and sequenced in separate runs. Between about 500,000 and 2,100,000 distinct TCR beta clonotypes were identified per donor. Naive TCR beta clonotypes were estimated from low-frequency clonotypes matched to each donor's FACS-determined naive share, without sorting.

This receptor was obtained from a boy aged 5-17 years in good health. The material sequenced was blood. The rearrangement combines TRBV6-5 with TRBJ1-4; a weak D assignment points to TRBD1 (5 bases agree). The DNA sequence follows: TGTGCCAGCAGTCACTCCCTGACAGCAACTAATGAAAAACTGTTTTTT. Its coded protein is CASSHSLTATNEKLFF.